These T cell receptor beta chains were read from a single sample in a study of cytomegalovirus exposure and HLA in healthy donors. The repertoire was sequenced with immunoSEQ multiplex PCR; TCRdb's copy has only in-frame clones and lacks some. The table lists 100,000 to 130,000 clones, 74% of them singletons, with less than 15% in the top ten. Material: PBMCs. The source of these receptors is a woman in her thirties or forties in good health and CMV-seropositive. CDR3s include the opening cysteine and the closing phenylalanine or tryptophan. D genes are given only for firm matches. Clone size is shown for a subset of rows, as once, few, many or a class of expanded clone.

TRBV30	TRBJ1-1	once	NA	CAWSRGRGTEAFF	TGTGCCTGGAGCCGGGGCAGGGGCACTGAAGCTTTCTTT
TRBV30	TRBJ1-1	NA	NA	CAGGGLANTEAFF	TGTGCCGGCGGAGGACTGGCGAACACTGAAGCTTTCTTT
TRBV10-3	TRBJ1-4	NA	NA	CAISSFAGENEKLFF	TGTGCCATCAGTTCTTTCGCGGGGGAGAATGAAAAACTGTTTTTT
TRBV6-1	TRBJ2-5	few	TRBD2	CASSETLTSGAETQYF	TGTGCCAGCAGTGAAACTTTGACTAGCGGGGCAGAGACCCAGTACTTC
TRBV15	TRBJ2-2	NA	TRBD2	CATSRDIGLAGRKGGELFF	TGTGCCACCAGCAGAGATATCGGACTAGCGGGGAGAAAAGGCGGGGAGCTGTTTTTT
TRBV5-6	TRBJ1-3	NA	NA	CASSSPGNTIYF	TGTGCCAGCAGCTCCCCGGGAAACACCATATATTTT
TRBV28	TRBJ1-4	NA	NA	CASSSTGANEKLFF	TGTGCCAGCAGTTCGACAGGAGCTAATGAAAAACTGTTTTTT
TRBV27	TRBJ1-2	NA	NA	CASSPSGQMGGYTF	TGTGCCAGCAGTCCCTCGGGACAAATGGGAGGCTACACCTTC
TRBV5-1	TRBJ2-2	NA	NA	CASRSGNTGELFF	TGCGCCAGCAGGTCCGGGAACACCGGGGAGCTGTTTTTT
TRBV2	TRBJ2-5	NA	NA	CASNSLNTQYF	TGTGCCAGCAACAGCCTGAACACCCAGTACTTC
TRBV6-5	TRBJ1-2	NA	NA	CASSWDGSYGYTF	TGTGCCAGCAGTTGGGACGGGAGCTATGGCTACACCTTC
TRBV7-2	TRBJ2-6	NA	NA	CASSPLVGANVLTF	TGTGCCAGCAGCCCCCTCGTTGGGGCCAACGTCCTGACTTTC
TRBV6-5	TRBJ1-2	few	NA	CASSPGDYGYTF	TGTGCCAGCAGTCCGGGGGACTATGGCTACACCTTC
TRBV4-3	TRBJ1-2	NA	NA	CASSQERGFYGYTF	TGCGCCAGCAGCCAAGAAAGGGGATTCTATGGCTACACCTTC
TRBV2	TRBJ1-5	once	NA	CASSWTENQPQHF	TGTGCCAGCAGTTGGACAGAGAATCAGCCCCAGCATTTT
TRBV6-5	TRBJ1-5	NA	NA	CASSPGTGFGQPQHF	TGTGCCAGCAGTCCCGGAACAGGGTTCGGGCAGCCCCAGCATTTT
TRBV5-1	TRBJ2-5	NA	TRBD2	CASSQIAGQETQYF	TGCGCCAGCAGCCAAATAGCGGGGCAAGAGACCCAGTACTTC
TRBV19	TRBJ1-3	NA	TRBD1	CASSTSPGTGTLSGNTIYF	TGTGCCAGTAGTACATCGCCCGGGACAGGGACCCTCTCTGGAAACACCATATATTTT
TRBV30	TRBJ1-2	NA	NA	CAWSGGLHYGYTF	TGTGCCTGGAGTGGCGGGCTGCACTATGGCTACACCTTC
TRBV28	TRBJ1-5	NA	NA	CASELGAGQPQHF	TGTGCCAGCGAGTTAGGGGCTGGTCAGCCCCAGCATTTT
TRBV5-1	TRBJ2-2	NA	NA	CASSQGLLNTGELFF	TGCGCCAGCAGCCAAGGACTCCTGAACACCGGGGAGCTGTTTTTT
TRBV4-3	TRBJ2-3	NA	TRBD2	CASSHSPGLAGLDTQYF	TGCGCCAGCAGCCACTCTCCGGGACTAGCGGGGTTAGATACGCAGTATTTT
TRBV5-4	TRBJ1-2	NA	TRBD1	CASSLAGRTGNGYTF	TGTGCCAGCAGCTTGGCCGGTCGGACAGGGAATGGCTACACCTTC
TRBV6-6	TRBJ1-3	NA	NA	CASSYIGGGDTIYF	TGTGCCAGCAGTTACATCGGGGGAGGAGACACCATATATTTT
TRBV7-3	TRBJ1-1	NA	TRBD1	CASSPGQGNAEAFF	TGTGCCAGCAGCCCCGGACAGGGCAACGCTGAAGCTTTCTTT
TRBV5-1	TRBJ2-2	NA	NA	CASNPTRGEAGELFF	TGCGCCAGCAACCCTACTCGCGGGGAGGCCGGGGAGCTGTTTTTT
TRBV7-9	TRBJ1-1	NA	NA	CASSLIESLAEAFF	TGTGCCAGCAGCTTAATCGAGTCGTTGGCTGAAGCTTTCTTT
TRBV2	TRBJ1-4	NA	NA	CASRTDLTTNEKLFF	TGTGCCAGCAGGACAGACCTTACAACTAATGAAAAACTGTTTTTT
TRBV7-2	TRBJ2-7	NA	NA	CASSPPNSYEQYF	TGTGCCAGCAGTCCACCTAACTCCTACGAGCAGTACTTC
TRBV4-2	TRBJ1-4	once	NA	CASSQDGGRGEEKLFF	TGTGCCAGCAGCCAAGATGGGGGGAGGGGAGAGGAAAAACTGTTTTTT
TRBV2	TRBJ2-7	NA	NA	CASRSWYEQYF	TGTGCCAGCCGGTCTTGGTACGAGCAGTACTTC
TRBV5-1	TRBJ2-5	NA	NA	CASSRDPSEETQYF	TGCGCCAGCAGCCGAGACCCGAGCGAAGAGACCCAGTACTTC
TRBV5-6	TRBJ2-1	NA	TRBD1	CASSTLRQGADNEQFF	TGTGCCAGCAGCACACTCAGACAGGGGGCCGACAATGAGCAGTTCTTC
TRBV6-5	TRBJ1-5	NA	NA	CASSSPQGYSNQPQHF	TGTGCCAGCAGTTCTCCACAGGGTTATAGCAATCAGCCCCAGCATTTT
TRBV9	TRBJ2-5	NA	NA	CASSPQVMETQYF	TGTGCCAGCAGCCCCCAGGTCATGGAGACCCAGTACTTC
TRBV29-1	TRBJ1-2	NA	NA	CPPDYGYTF	TGCCCTCCAGACTATGGCTACACCTTC
TRBV7-2	TRBJ2-7	NA	TRBD2	CASSPRGGVYEQYF	TGTGCCAGCAGCCCCCGGGGGGGAGTTTACGAGCAGTACTTC
TRBV2	TRBJ1-6	NA	NA	CASSETGQYNSPLHF	TGTGCCAGCAGTGAGACAGGACAATATAATTCACCCCTCCACTTT
TRBV6-1	TRBJ2-2	few	TRBD1	CASSLRTGSGELFF	TGTGCCAGCAGTCTCCGGACAGGCTCCGGGGAGCTGTTTTTT
TRBV9	TRBJ1-4	NA	TRBD1	CASSGQGAGEKLFF	TGTGCCAGCAGCGGACAGGGGGCGGGTGAAAAACTGTTTTTT
TRBV5-4	TRBJ1-1	NA	NA	CASSTPRGNTEAFF	TGTGCCAGCAGCACTCCAAGGGGGAACACTGAAGCTTTCTTT
TRBV4-3	TRBJ2-3	NA	NA	CASSQGLADTQYF	TGCGCCAGCAGCCAAGGTCTAGCAGATACGCAGTATTTT
TRBV28	TRBJ2-5	NA	NA	CASSLWTVGETQYF	TGTGCCAGCAGTTTATGGACAGTGGGGGAGACCCAGTACTTC
TRBV18	TRBJ1-1	NA	NA	CASSPESLRLAFF	TGTGCCAGCTCACCAGAGTCCCTCAGACTGGCTTTCTTT
TRBV30	TRBJ2-5	NA	TRBD2	CAWTGGGETQYF	TGTGCCTGGACGGGGGGGGGAGAGACCCAGTACTTC